The subject of this entry is one T cell receptor beta chain. The antigen is unknown. Researchers report immunoSEQ v3.0 was run at survey level. Here immunoSEQ multiplex PCR was the method, and the copy in TCRdb shows in-frame clones only, minus some. The table records about 14,000 clones, over 65% of them present only once. These data are taken from a study of long-term antiretroviral therapy in people with HIV. Every participant with HIV received treatment in the United States. The CDR3 has 14 amino acids. Germline CDR1 reads SGHAT; CDR2 reads FQNNGV. V shed 3 bases and J shed 9 bases, with 12 bases lying between them. Study findings and constraints: Sampling of blood ran from the mid-2000s to the late 2010s, and older ART regimens were possibly in use.

The receptor was derived from a man aged 40-49 years with HIV. The chain employs TRBV11-2 and TRBJ1-6, with TRBD1 as a possible D gene (5 bases). The material sequenced was unsorted PBMCs, taken 1.3 years before starting antiretroviral therapy. The CDR3 loop reads CASSFSGLGSPLHF. The DNA for the CDR3 is TGTGCCAGCAGCTTTTCAGGGTTAGGTTCACCCCTCCACTTT.